This T cell receptor (beta chain) was observed in a study of shared clonotypes between healthy human individuals. Study details: Donors had three CD4 naive, three CD4 memory, two CD8 naive and one CD8 memory plate apiece.

Germline CDR1 and CDR2: SEHNR and FQNEAQ (reference sequence). The CDR3 has 13 residues. Profiled with immunoSEQ multiplex PCR; TCRdb holds only in-frame clones, not every one. The sample lists some 1 million clones, approximately 72% occurring once. A remark on this clone: An end of the junction differs from the germline gene, which may be a read error. The sample has other DNA sequences that encode this CDR3 too.

The sequence came from a man between 18 and 35 years old in good health. The chain joins TRBV7-9 to TRBJ2-7; D assignment may be TRBD1 or TRBD2 (5 bases each). Input material: memory CD4+ T cells sorted from blood. Specified subset: CD45RA-negative fraction. CDR3 coding DNA: TGTGCCAGCAGCTTGGGGGAGACCTATGAGCAGTACTTC. This translates into CASSLGETYEQYF.